These 9 T cell receptor beta chains share one sample of origin, sequenced in a study of blood T cell repertoires in COVID-19 (dated by TCRdb to about 2020). Library construction relied on the immunoSEQ multiplex PCR assay. TCRdb provides this immuneACCESS table in a form limited to in-frame rearrangements. Some clones are lacking; in checked studies, under half of them reflect an unresolved V gene, and why the rest are absent is not known. Within this sample are 70,000 to 90,000 clones, with less than 90% of them counted one time only. 3.8% of the sample comes from the top ten. The sample comprised peripheral blood. All receptors come from a man between 60 and 70 years old with acute or convalescent COVID-19.

The J gene is TRBJ2-7, the V gene TRBV2; TRBD1 matches at 9 bases. This CDR3 contains 14 residues. Germline CDR1 SNHLY, CDR2 FYNNEI. After removal of 8 bases from V and 3 bases from J, the junction contained 8 bases not matched to a gene. CDR3 nucleotides: TGTGCCAGCTTCCTACAGGGGGCGGGCTACGAGCAGTACTTC. Its translation: CASFLQGAGYEQYF. Variable domain in full (rest from reference TRBV2 and TRBJ2-7): EPEVTQTPSHQVTQMGQEVILRCVPISNHLYFYWYRQILGQKVEFLVSFYNNEISEKSEIFDDQFSVERPDGSNFTLKIRSTKLEDSAMYFCASFLQGAGYEQYFGPGTRLTVT.

The chain has TRBV12-3 or TRBV12-4 and TRBJ1-2, with unresolved D. Trimming stripped 1 base from V and 4 bases from J, with 4 bases between. This CDR3 region has 12 residues. In DNA, the CDR3 is TGTGCCAGCAGTTTAGGGGCCTATGGCTACACCTTC. This sequence encodes CASSLGAYGYTF.

The chain uses TRBV9 and TRBJ2-7; the match to TRBD2 covers 8 bases. There are 16 residues in the CDR3. V shed 0 bases and J 2 bases; nucleotides not matched to a gene: 7. In germline, CDR1 is SGDLS, CDR2 YYNGEE. CDR3 sequence reads: CASSVVAGGPTYEQYF. The CDR3 DNA is TGTGCCAGCAGCGTAGTTGCGGGAGGCCCCACCTACGAGCAGTACTTC.

The chain links TRBV5-1 to TRBJ2-1; 11 nucleotides align to TRBD2. V shed 0 bases and J 7 bases; nucleotides not matched to a gene: 3. Germline V gene sequence: CDR1 SGHRS, CDR2 YFSETQ. The CDR3 extends over 15 amino acids. CDR3 sequence: CASSLGTSGPNEQFF. CDR3 nucleotide sequence: TGCGCCAGCAGCTTGGGGACTAGCGGGCCAAATGAGCAGTTCTTC.

The sample holds one count of this clone. The chain has TRBV7-6 and TRBJ2-5; TRBD2 matches 12 bases. The CDR3 extends over 17 amino acids. Germline trimming cut 1 base from V and 6 bases from J; bases unmatched to any gene: 9. Germline CDR1 SGHVS, CDR2 FNYEAQ. In DNA, the CDR3 is TGTGCCAGCAGCTTAGGGGCTAGCGGGGGGGCCGGGCAGACCCAGTACTTC. This translates into CASSLGASGGAGQTQYF.

V and J are TRBV5-1 and TRBJ1-2; no firm D call. CDR1 SGHRS and CDR2 YFSETQ come from the germline V gene. The ends were cut back, 0 bases at V and 2 bases at J, with 5 bases in the middle. The CDR3 contains 13 residues. CDR3 coding DNA: TGCGCCAGCAGCTTGGGTCAGAACTATGGCTACACCTTC. The encoded protein is CASSLGQNYGYTF.

Here the CDR3 DNA reads TGTGCCTGGAGTGTAGGTTGGGGCAATAGCAATCAGCCCCAGCATTTT. Its protein product is CAWSVGWGNSNQPQHF. The chain joins TRBV30 to TRBJ1-5; possible D gene TRBD1, 5 bases. Trimming pared 0 bases from V and 0 bases from J, leaving 12 bases between. Germline values: CDR1 GTSNPN, CDR2 SVGIG (reference sequence). The CDR3 spans 16 residues.

The rearrangement uses TRBV5-4 and TRBJ1-5; the D gene is possibly TRBD1 (5 bases). CDR3 size: 13 residues. Germline-derived CDR1 and CDR2 are SGHNT and YYREEE (reference sequence). With 4 bases removed from V and 4 bases from J, the gap between germline ends came to 9 bases. The CDR3 coding sequence is TGTGCCAGCAGCAATCAGGGTAATCAGCCCCAGCATTTT. Its protein is CASSNQGNQPQHF.

This chain connects TRBV19 to TRBJ1-2; weak D call: TRBD1 (6 bases). The CDR3 has 14 amino acids. Germline V gene lookup returns CDR1 LNHDA and CDR2 SQIVND (reference sequence). Trimming pared 1 base from V and 7 bases from J, leaving 13 bases between. This chain's CDR3 is CASSIANRERGYTF. CDR3 bases: TGTGCCAGTAGTATAGCGAACAGGGAACGTGGCTACACCTTC.